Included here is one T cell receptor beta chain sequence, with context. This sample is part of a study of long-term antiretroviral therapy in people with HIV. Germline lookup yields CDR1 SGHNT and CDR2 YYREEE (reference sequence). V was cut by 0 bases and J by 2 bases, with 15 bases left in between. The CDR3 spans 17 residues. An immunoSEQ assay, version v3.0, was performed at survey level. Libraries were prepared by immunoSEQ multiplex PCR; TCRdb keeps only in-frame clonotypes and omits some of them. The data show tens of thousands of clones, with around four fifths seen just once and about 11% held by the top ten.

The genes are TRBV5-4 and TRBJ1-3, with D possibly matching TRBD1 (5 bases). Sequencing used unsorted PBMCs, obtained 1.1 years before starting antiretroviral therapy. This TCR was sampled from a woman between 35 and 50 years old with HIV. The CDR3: CASSLELMPGPGNTIYF. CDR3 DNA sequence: TGTGCCAGCAGCTTGGAATTGATGCCAGGGCCTGGAAACACCATATATTTT.